Listed below are T cell receptor beta chains from one sample, sequenced in a study of sequential checkpoint blockade in melanoma. The repertoire was sequenced with immunoSEQ multiplex PCR; TCRdb's copy has only in-frame clones and lacks some. The data hold 25,000 to 30,000 clones, with around 80% observed a single time. The material was CD8+ T cells sorted from blood (inferred from file names), obtained from a patient given nivolumab and ipilimumab in sequence. Receptors originate from a human donor with melanoma. CDR3s include the opening cysteine and the closing phenylalanine or tryptophan. The D gene is left open where the match is weak. Rows may omit the clone size; those that give it use once, few, many or a size class.

TRBD1 TRBJ2-7 TRBV7-8 . TGTGCCAGCAGCTTTCGACAGGGAGCCTACGAGCAGTACTTC CASSFRQGAYEQYF
. TRBJ1-4 TRBV4-3 . TGCGCCAGCAGCCAAGCAGGGGATATAAATGAAAAACTGTTTTTT CASSQAGDINEKLFF
. TRBJ1-1 TRBV9 once TGTGCCAGCAGCGTAGGGGGCATGAACACTGAAGCTTTCTTT CASSVGGMNTEAFF
TRBD2 TRBJ2-1 TRBV4-2 . TGTGCCAGCAGCCAGGTGGGGAGTAGCGGGGGGGTTTACAATGAGCAGTTCTTC CASSQVGSSGGVYNEQFF
. TRBJ1-3 TRBV6-1 . TGTGCCAGCGCAAGGACGGAGGACTCTGGAAACACCATATATTTT CASARTEDSGNTIYF
. TRBJ1-2 TRBV19 . TGTGCCAGTAATCGGGAGAACTATGGCTACACCTTC CASNRENYGYTF
TRBD1 TRBJ1-5 TRBV4-3 . TGCGCCAGCAGCCAAGACAGGACAGGGCATCAGCCCCAGCATTTT CASSQDRTGHQPQHF
. TRBJ2-7 TRBV28 . TGTGCCAGCAGTGCCCTTATAACGAGCTCCTACGAGCAGTACTTC CASSALITSSYEQYF
TRBD2 TRBJ2-2 TRBV19 once TGTGCCAGTAGTATCACTAGCGGGTCGGTCGGGGAGCTGTTTTTT CASSITSGSVGELFF
TRBD2 TRBJ2-7 TRBV9 . TGTGCCAGCAGCGTAGACGCGGGACTACGGGAGCAGTACTTC CASSVDAGLREQYF
. TRBJ1-1 TRBV28 . TGTGCCAGCAGTTCGTCTACTGAAGCTTTCTTT CASSSSTEAFF
. TRBJ2-7 TRBV21-1 . TGTGCCAGCAGCAAGGGGCGGGAGATCTCCTACGAGCAGTACTTC CASSKGREISYEQYF
TRBD1 TRBJ2-1 TRBV2 . TGTGCCAGCACGGGACAGGGGCCGGGTCTGGGTAATGAGCAGTTCTTC CASTGQGPGLGNEQFF
. TRBJ1-1 TRBV27 . TGTGCCAGCAGTTTATACCAGGGGCTGAACACTGAAGCTTTCTTT CASSLYQGLNTEAFF
. TRBJ1-2 TRBV13 . TGTGCCAGCAGCTCACACGGGGCGGGAGGCTACACCTTC CASSSHGAGGYTF
. TRBJ2-1 TRBV6-6 few TGTGCCAGCAGTTACAGCGCTTACAATGAGCAGTTCTTC CASSYSAYNEQFF
. TRBJ1-2 TRBV5-4 . TGTGCCAGCAGCTTGGCCGGCGGGGCCTATGGCTACACCTTC CASSLAGGAYGYTF
. TRBJ1-1 TRBV28 . TGTGCCAGCCTTTGGGGCGCTGAAGCTTTCTTT CASLWGAEAFF
TRBD2 TRBJ2-3 TRBV4-1 . TGCGCCAGCAGTCAGACTAGCGGGGGGACAGATACGCAGTATTTT CASSQTSGGTDTQYF
TRBD1 TRBJ1-5 TRBV28 . TGTGCCAGCAGCTTAAGACAGGGAAGCAATCAGCCCCAGCATTTT CASSLRQGSNQPQHF
. TRBJ1-6 TRBV19 once TGTGCCAGTAGTGCGGGGGCCCGGCTGGGTTCACCCCTCCACTTT CASSAGARLGSPLHF
. TRBJ1-1 TRBV4-2 once TGTGCCAGCAGCCAAGATTTAGGACAGTACACTGAAGCTTTCTTT CASSQDLGQYTEAFF
. TRBJ1-3 TRBV27 . TGTGCCAGCAGTTTAAACAGTGAACCGGGAAACACCATATATTTT CASSLNSEPGNTIYF
. TRBJ1-6 TRBV28 . TGTGCCAGCAGTTTGGGAGGCGACGGGTGGTCACCCCTCCACTTT CASSLGGDGWSPLHF
. TRBJ1-2 TRBV7-6 . TGTGCCAGCAAACGCAGGCTGGAATACACCTTC CASKRRLEYTF
. TRBJ2-6 TRBV6-1 . TGTGCCAGCGAGCTACTGACTGGGGCCAACGTCCTGACTTTC CASELLTGANVLTF
TRBD2 TRBJ2-1 TRBV6-5 . TGTGCCAGCAGAGCGGGAGTGGCCCCCCACAATGAGCAGTTCTTC CASRAGVAPHNEQFF
TRBD2 TRBJ2-5 TRBV5-5 . TGTGCCAGCAGCAGACCCGGGACTAGGGGTGAGACCCAGTACTTC CASSRPGTRGETQYF
TRBD1 TRBJ1-4 TRBV7-9 . TGTGCCAGCAGCTCCCCAGGGGGCGAAGTAAGGGAAAAACTGTTTTTT CASSSPGGEVREKLFF
. TRBJ1-2 TRBV9 . TGTGCCAGCAGCGTAGCGGACAGTAACTATGGCTACACCTTC CASSVADSNYGYTF
TRBD1 TRBJ2-7 TRBV7-9 few TGTGCCAGCAGCCAAGGGGGCCAAAGCTACGAGCAGTACTTC CASSQGGQSYEQYF
. TRBJ2-1 TRBV7-3 . TGTGCCAGCAGCTTAAAAGCGGGTGAGCAGTTCTTC CASSLKAGEQFF
. TRBJ1-2 TRBV4-1 . TGCGCCAGCAGCCAAGAGCACCGACAGCGACTTTACACCTTC CASSQEHRQRLYTF
TRBD1 TRBJ2-1 TRBV7-2 . TGTGCCAGCAGCATAATGACAGGGGGCCCAAATGAGCAGTTCTTC CASSIMTGGPNEQFF
TRBD2 TRBJ2-7 TRBV6-4 . TGTGCCAGCAGTGAGAGCGGGAGCCCCTCCTACGAGCAGTACTTC CASSESGSPSYEQYF
TRBD1 TRBJ1-2 TRBV9 . TGTGCCAGCAGCGTAGAGGGGGCCTATGGCTACACCTTC CASSVEGAYGYTF
. TRBJ2-1 TRBV6-4 . TGTGCCAGCAGTGACTCGGGGGGGGGCGATGAGCAGTTCTTC CASSDSGGGDEQFF
. TRBJ2-7 TRBV7-8 . TGTGCCAGCAGCTTCTCCGGGACTGCTGACTACGAGCAGTACTTC CASSFSGTADYEQYF
. TRBJ1-2 TRBV27 . TGTGCCAGCAGTCCCAGGGGTAACTATGGCTACACCTTC CASSPRGNYGYTF
. TRBJ2-7 TRBV12-2 few TGTGCCAGCAGTTCAGCGGGGGGGCGGGACGAGCAGTACTTC CASSSAGGRDEQYF
TRBD1 TRBJ1-2 TRBV7-6 once TGTGCCAGCAGCCAGAGGGGTGAGACAGGGATCGATGGCTACACCTTC CASSQRGETGIDGYTF